One TCR beta chain is described in this entry. Its antigen remains unknown. Treatment described: approximately 9-day PBMC culture with coronavirus spike peptide pools or control peptides (ViraFEST assay). The PCR-positive dates, March through December 2020, came before the US Alpha, Beta and Delta variants. Unmatched junction bases numbered 9, after V lost 3 bases and J lost 2 bases. The CDR3 extends over 16 amino acids. The data stem from a study of vaccination and CD4 T cells after COVID-19. Whole-study context: Recovered patients in the cohort numbered six men and four women, two of them Hispanic.

The Oncomine TCR Beta short-read assay was applied to DNA of cultured CD4+ T cells. In TCRdb, the PCR reads were re-called with MiXCR into one record per CDR3 protein. The repertoire holds about 26,000 distinct CDR3 sequences, with approximately 40% as singletons. This TCR came from a human donor who had recovered from COVID-19. Source material: CD4+ T cells from blood, cultured in vitro. The chain uses TRBV23-1 and TRBJ2-7; the match to TRBD1 covers 8 bases. TRBV23-1 is reported as an ORF; its role is uncertain. Here the CDR3 reads CASSQAKGQVAYEQYF. The CDR3 nucleotides read TGCGCCAGCAGTCAGGCCAAGGGACAGGTAGCCTACGAGCAGTACTTC.